These T cell receptor beta chains were read from a single sample in a study of OX40 agonist ivuxolimab in advanced cancers. Sequencing used immunoSEQ multiplex PCR; TCRdb keeps in-frame clones, though not all of them. The table lists roughly 100,000 clones, around 92% of them singletons. The sequencing used CD4+ or CD8+ T cells sorted from blood, collected in a trial of the OX40 agonist ivuxolimab. These receptors were obtained from an adult with an advanced solid tumor such as melanoma, head and neck, liver or kidney cancer. CDR3s include the opening cysteine and the closing phenylalanine or tryptophan. Fields, in order: CDR3 protein, CDR3 DNA, clone size, CDR3 length, J gene, V gene, D gene. D genes are given only for firm matches. A row's size may be missing; if present it is once, few, many or a size class.

CDR3 protein: CASSLGASGANVLTF
CDR3 DNA: TGTGCCAGCAGCTTGGGGGCCTCTGGGGCCAACGTCCTGACTTTC
clone size: .
CDR3 length: 15
J gene: TRBJ2-6
V gene: TRBV7-9
D gene: .

CDR3 protein: CASSFPRVANYGYTF
CDR3 DNA: TGTGCCAGCAGTTTCCCACGAGTGGCCAACTATGGCTACACCTTC
clone size: .
CDR3 length: 15
J gene: TRBJ1-2
V gene: TRBV28
D gene: .

CDR3 protein: CASSRDTDTQYF
CDR3 DNA: TGTGCCAGCAGTCGGGACACAGATACGCAGTATTTT
clone size: .
CDR3 length: 12
J gene: TRBJ2-3
V gene: TRBV2
D gene: .

CDR3 protein: CASSLGTGTNIQYF
CDR3 DNA: TGTGCCAGCAGCCTCGGGACAGGGACAAACATTCAGTACTTC
clone size: .
CDR3 length: 14
J gene: TRBJ2-4
V gene: TRBV6-1
D gene: TRBD1

CDR3 protein: CASRRQGLSGNTIYF
CDR3 DNA: TGTGCCAGCCGGAGACAGGGCCTCTCTGGAAACACCATATATTTT
clone size: .
CDR3 length: 15
J gene: TRBJ1-3
V gene: TRBV6-5
D gene: TRBD1

CDR3 protein: CASSPTPGVHYGYTF
CDR3 DNA: TGTGCCAGCAGCCCCACCCCAGGGGTACACTATGGCTACACCTTC
clone size: .
CDR3 length: 15
J gene: TRBJ1-2
V gene: TRBV28
D gene: .

CDR3 protein: CASSLPHGAGQPQHF
CDR3 DNA: TGTGCCAGCAGTTTACCTCATGGGGCAGGTCAGCCCCAGCATTTT
clone size: once
CDR3 length: 15
J gene: TRBJ1-5
V gene: TRBV28
D gene: .

CDR3 protein: CASSPGPHDEQFF
CDR3 DNA: TGCGCCAGCAGCCCCGGGCCCCACGATGAGCAGTTCTTC
clone size: .
CDR3 length: 13
J gene: TRBJ2-1
V gene: TRBV5-1
D gene: .

CDR3 protein: CASSSNQPQHF
CDR3 DNA: TGTGCCAGCAGTTCCAATCAGCCCCAGCATTTT
clone size: .
CDR3 length: 11
J gene: TRBJ1-5
V gene: TRBV6-5
D gene: .

CDR3 protein: CASSYTNSPLHF
CDR3 DNA: TGTGCCAGCAGTTACACGAATTCACCCCTCCACTTT
clone size: few
CDR3 length: 12
J gene: TRBJ1-6
V gene: TRBV6-6
D gene: .

CDR3 protein: CASSGTGGAGYTF
CDR3 DNA: TGTGCCAGCAGTGGGACAGGGGGCGCGGGCTACACCTTC
clone size: .
CDR3 length: 13
J gene: TRBJ1-2
V gene: TRBV6-1
D gene: TRBD1

CDR3 protein: CASSLGLAGTNEQFF
CDR3 DNA: TGTGCCAGCAGTTTAGGGCTAGCGGGGACTAATGAGCAGTTCTTC
clone size: .
CDR3 length: 15
J gene: TRBJ2-1
V gene: TRBV28
D gene: TRBD2

CDR3 protein: CASTPPGTPEAFF
CDR3 DNA: TGTGCCAGCACACCCCCTGGGACCCCTGAAGCTTTCTTT
clone size: .
CDR3 length: 13
J gene: TRBJ1-1
V gene: TRBV6-5
D gene: .

CDR3 protein: CASSQERIAVYNEQFF
CDR3 DNA: TGTGCCAGCAGCCAAGAGAGGATAGCGGTTTACAATGAGCAGTTCTTC
clone size: .
CDR3 length: 16
J gene: TRBJ2-1
V gene: TRBV4-2
D gene: .

CDR3 protein: CASSWRLRGKYNEQFF
CDR3 DNA: TGTGCCAGCAGTTGGCGGCTCAGGGGGAAATACAATGAGCAGTTCTTC
clone size: .
CDR3 length: 16
J gene: TRBJ2-1
V gene: TRBV6-5
D gene: TRBD1

CDR3 protein: CASSLAGYTDTQYF
CDR3 DNA: TGTGCCAGTAGTCTAGCGGGCTACACAGATACGCAGTATTTT
clone size: .
CDR3 length: 14
J gene: TRBJ2-3
V gene: TRBV19
D gene: TRBD2

CDR3 protein: CASSQDQGPYNEQFF
CDR3 DNA: TGCGCCAGCAGCCAAGATCAGGGTCCCTACAATGAGCAGTTCTTC
clone size: .
CDR3 length: 15
J gene: TRBJ2-1
V gene: TRBV4-3
D gene: .

CDR3 protein: CASSYWTGAYNEQFF
CDR3 DNA: TGTGCCAGCAGTTACTGGACAGGGGCGTACAATGAGCAGTTCTTC
clone size: once
CDR3 length: 15
J gene: TRBJ2-1
V gene: TRBV7-9
D gene: TRBD1

CDR3 protein: CASRRGQGGNEQFF
CDR3 DNA: TGTGCCAGTAGGAGGGGACAGGGTGGCAATGAGCAGTTCTTC
clone size: .
CDR3 length: 14
J gene: TRBJ2-1
V gene: TRBV19
D gene: TRBD1

CDR3 protein: CASSPTWGDNQPQHF
CDR3 DNA: TGCGCCAGCAGCCCCACGTGGGGGGACAATCAGCCCCAGCATTTT
clone size: .
CDR3 length: 15
J gene: TRBJ1-5
V gene: TRBV4-3
D gene: .

CDR3 protein: CASSLDRGSEGYQPQHF
CDR3 DNA: TGTGCCAGCAGCTTGGACAGGGGATCAGAGGGTTATCAGCCCCAGCATTTT
clone size: .
CDR3 length: 17
J gene: TRBJ1-5
V gene: TRBV7-8
D gene: TRBD1

CDR3 protein: CASSRASYEQYF
CDR3 DNA: TGTGCCAGCAGCCGAGCCTCCTACGAGCAGTACTTC
clone size: .
CDR3 length: 12
J gene: TRBJ2-7
V gene: TRBV11-2
D gene: .

CDR3 protein: CASSLGSGGSYNEQFF
CDR3 DNA: TGTGCCAGCAGCTTGGGTAGCGGAGGCTCCTACAATGAGCAGTTCTTC
clone size: .
CDR3 length: 16
J gene: TRBJ2-1
V gene: TRBV5-4
D gene: .

CDR3 protein: CASSFATGGYGYTF
CDR3 DNA: TGTGCCAGCAGCTTTGCGACAGGGGGCTATGGCTACACCTTC
clone size: few
CDR3 length: 14
J gene: TRBJ1-2
V gene: TRBV7-2
D gene: TRBD1

CDR3 protein: CASRISNQPQHF
CDR3 DNA: TGTGCCAGCAGGATCAGCAATCAGCCCCAGCATTTT
clone size: once
CDR3 length: 12
J gene: TRBJ1-5
V gene: TRBV6-5
D gene: .

CDR3 protein: CASARQGYNQPQHF
CDR3 DNA: TGTGCCAGCGCGAGGCAGGGCTACAATCAGCCCCAGCATTTT
clone size: once
CDR3 length: 14
J gene: TRBJ1-5
V gene: TRBV6-6
D gene: .

CDR3 protein: CASSKRGAELYEQYF
CDR3 DNA: TGTGCCAGTAGTAAGCGGGGGGCCGAACTTTACGAGCAGTACTTC
clone size: .
CDR3 length: 15
J gene: TRBJ2-7
V gene: TRBV19
D gene: TRBD2

CDR3 protein: CASSLASGGMNIQYF
CDR3 DNA: TGCGCCAGCAGCTTGGCTAGCGGGGGGATGAACATTCAGTACTTC
clone size: .
CDR3 length: 15
J gene: TRBJ2-4
V gene: TRBV5-1
D gene: TRBD2

CDR3 protein: CASSFQETQYF
CDR3 DNA: TGTGCCAGCTCATTCCAAGAGACCCAGTACTTC
clone size: .
CDR3 length: 11
J gene: TRBJ2-5
V gene: TRBV18
D gene: .

CDR3 protein: CASSPGTSDEQFF
CDR3 DNA: TGTGCCAGCAGCCCTGGGACTAGCGATGAGCAGTTCTTC
clone size: .
CDR3 length: 13
J gene: TRBJ2-1
V gene: TRBV6-1
D gene: TRBD2

CDR3 protein: CASRSTGVIITDTQYF
CDR3 DNA: TGTGCCAGCAGATCCACCGGGGTTATTATCACAGATACGCAGTATTTT
clone size: .
CDR3 length: 16
J gene: TRBJ2-3
V gene: TRBV28
D gene: .

CDR3 protein: CASSLVYGEASYEQYF
CDR3 DNA: TGTGCCAGCAGCTTGGTGTACGGAGAGGCCTCCTACGAGCAGTACTTC
clone size: .
CDR3 length: 16
J gene: TRBJ2-7
V gene: TRBV5-4
D gene: .

CDR3 protein: CASSSTRTGSTDTQYF
CDR3 DNA: TGCGCCAGCAGCTCAACTAGGACAGGAAGCACAGATACGCAGTATTTT
clone size: .
CDR3 length: 16
J gene: TRBJ2-3
V gene: TRBV5-1
D gene: TRBD1

CDR3 protein: CASRTGQGEGYTF
CDR3 DNA: TGTGCCAGCAGGACTGGACAGGGGGAGGGCTACACCTTC
clone size: .
CDR3 length: 13
J gene: TRBJ1-2
V gene: TRBV28
D gene: TRBD1

CDR3 protein: CASSFQQGVNQPQHF
CDR3 DNA: TGTGCCAGCAGTTTTCAACAGGGGGTCAATCAGCCCCAGCATTTT
clone size: few
CDR3 length: 15
J gene: TRBJ1-5
V gene: TRBV6-6
D gene: TRBD1

CDR3 protein: CASSRPGTGYEQYF
CDR3 DNA: TGTGCCAGCAGCAGGCCGGGGACAGGTTACGAGCAGTACTTC
clone size: once
CDR3 length: 14
J gene: TRBJ2-7
V gene: TRBV5-4
D gene: TRBD1

CDR3 protein: CASSLGGPSGSDTQYF
CDR3 DNA: TGTGCCAGCAGCTTGGGGGGACCGTCTGGGTCAGATACGCAGTATTTT
clone size: .
CDR3 length: 16
J gene: TRBJ2-3
V gene: TRBV11-3
D gene: .

CDR3 protein: CASSVGGNTDTQYF
CDR3 DNA: TGTGCCAGCAGCGTAGGTGGGAACACAGATACGCAGTATTTT
clone size: .
CDR3 length: 14
J gene: TRBJ2-3
V gene: TRBV9
D gene: .

CDR3 protein: CASRLRGGYNEQFF
CDR3 DNA: TGTGCCAGCAGGCTCAGGGGGGGCTACAATGAGCAGTTCTTC
clone size: .
CDR3 length: 14
J gene: TRBJ2-1
V gene: TRBV6-1
D gene: .

CDR3 protein: CASTRLSSGNTIYF
CDR3 DNA: TGTGCCAGTACCCGCCTCAGCTCTGGAAACACCATATATTTT
clone size: .
CDR3 length: 14
J gene: TRBJ1-3
V gene: TRBV19
D gene: .

CDR3 protein: CASKPGHSGNTIYF
CDR3 DNA: TGTGCCAGCAAGCCGGGGCACTCTGGAAACACCATATATTTT
clone size: .
CDR3 length: 14
J gene: TRBJ1-3
V gene: TRBV9
D gene: .

CDR3 protein: CASYHFIGGNEQFF
CDR3 DNA: TGTGCCAGCTACCATTTTATCGGGGGCAATGAGCAGTTCTTC
clone size: .
CDR3 length: 14
J gene: TRBJ2-1
V gene: TRBV6-1
D gene: .

CDR3 protein: CASSVLPFSYEQYF
CDR3 DNA: TGTGCCAGCAGCGTTCTTCCTTTCTCCTACGAGCAGTACTTC
clone size: .
CDR3 length: 14
J gene: TRBJ2-7
V gene: TRBV9
D gene: .

CDR3 protein: CASSLATRTEYEQYF
CDR3 DNA: TGTGCCAGCAGCTTGGCTACCAGAACAGAGTACGAGCAGTACTTC
clone size: .
CDR3 length: 15
J gene: TRBJ2-7
V gene: TRBV5-5
D gene: .

CDR3 protein: CASSRGTLAPEKLFF
CDR3 DNA: TGTGCCAGCAGTCGAGGGACCCTAGCCCCCGAAAAACTGTTTTTT
clone size: .
CDR3 length: 15
J gene: TRBJ1-4
V gene: TRBV6-5
D gene: .

CDR3 protein: CASSIWVSSYNEQFF
CDR3 DNA: TGTGCCAGTAGTATCTGGGTGAGCTCCTACAATGAGCAGTTCTTC
clone size: .
CDR3 length: 15
J gene: TRBJ2-1
V gene: TRBV19
D gene: .

CDR3 protein: CASNFDDPRPQYF
CDR3 DNA: TGTGCCAGCAACTTTGACGACCCCAGGCCGCAGTATTTT
clone size: .
CDR3 length: 13
J gene: TRBJ2-3
V gene: TRBV2
D gene: .

CDR3 protein: CASSPSRTSGNNEQFF
CDR3 DNA: TGTGCCAGCAGCCCCTCCCGGACTAGCGGGAACAATGAGCAGTTCTTC
clone size: .
CDR3 length: 16
J gene: TRBJ2-1
V gene: TRBV7-8
D gene: TRBD2